This TCR beta chain derives from a study of T cell changes during pregnancy in multiple sclerosis. This clone occurred a few times. The CDR3 is made up of 15 amino acids. V dropped 3 bases and J dropped 2; count of bases not matched to a gene: 2. Per the germline V gene, CDR1 is SGDLS and CDR2 is YYNGEE. The protocol was immunoSEQ multiplex PCR, while the TCRdb copy is restricted to in-frame clones and leaves out a portion. There are 45,000 to 75,000 clones in the sample; over 90% occur only once, and around 0.85% lies in the top ten. The material sequenced was peripheral blood, taken in the first trimester of pregnancy. The rearrangement joins TRBV9 to TRBJ2-2; 9 bases fit TRBD1. This clonotype originated in a female donor with multiple sclerosis, enrolled in a pregnancy study. This CDR3 is CASSAQGANTGELFF. The DNA of the CDR3 is TGTGCCAGCAGCGCACAGGGGGCCAACACCGGGGAGCTGTTTTTT. The variable domain in full, completed from reference TRBV9 and TRBJ2-2, reads DSGVTQTPKHLITATGQRVTLRCSPRSGDLSVYWYQQSLDQGLQFLIQYYNGEERAKGNILERFSAQQFPDLHSELNLSSLELGDSALYFCASSAQGANTGELFFGEGSRLTVL.